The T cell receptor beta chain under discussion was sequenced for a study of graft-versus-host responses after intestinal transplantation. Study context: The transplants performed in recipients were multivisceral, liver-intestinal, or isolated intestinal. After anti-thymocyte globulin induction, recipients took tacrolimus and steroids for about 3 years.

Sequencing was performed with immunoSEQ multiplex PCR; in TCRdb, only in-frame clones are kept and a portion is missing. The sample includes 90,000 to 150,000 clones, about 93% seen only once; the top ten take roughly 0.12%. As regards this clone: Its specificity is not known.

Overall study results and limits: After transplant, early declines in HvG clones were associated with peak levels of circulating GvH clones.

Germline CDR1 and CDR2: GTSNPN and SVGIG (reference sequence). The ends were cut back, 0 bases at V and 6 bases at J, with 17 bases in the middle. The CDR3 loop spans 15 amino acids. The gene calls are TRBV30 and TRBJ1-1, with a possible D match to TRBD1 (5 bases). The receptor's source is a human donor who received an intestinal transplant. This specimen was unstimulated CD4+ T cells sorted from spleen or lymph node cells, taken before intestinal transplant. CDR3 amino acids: CAWSVVGRVRPEAFF. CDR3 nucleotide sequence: TGTGCCTGGAGTGTAGTCGGCAGGGTTAGGCCTGAAGCTTTCTTT.